Presented here are 13 T cell receptor beta chains from one specimen sequenced in a study of T cells in women clearing cervical HPV infection. TCRdb keeps only in-frame clones here, not all; method: immunoSEQ multiplex PCR. The sample's table shows 20,000 to 25,000 clones. Sequencing was performed on blood buffy coat. The receptors here all came from a woman aged 18 to 75 with a cervical HPV16 infection that either progressed to CIN3+ or cleared (not recorded which).

In terms of frequency, this clone is medium-sized. The missing CDR3 end, 3 residues past where the read stops, is filled in from the germline J gene. The chain uses TRBV29-1 and TRBJ2-3; possibly TRBD1 for D (5 bases). The V and J ends lost 5 bases and 5 bases respectively, with 17 bases between them. The CDR3 covers 14 residues. Germline V CDR1 and CDR2: SQVTM, ANQGSEA. This CDR3 reads CSVRGVGREDTQYF. The part of the CDR3 DNA that was read is TGCAGCGTTCGAGGAGTAGGCAGGGAAGATACG.

Comments on this clone: The read ends 3 residues before the CDR3 terminus; that terminus is restored from the germline J gene. V and J are TRBV7-8 and TRBJ2-3; the D gene is possibly TRBD2 (7 bases). The CDR3 contains 13 residues. Deletions cut 3 bases from V and 6 bases from J, with 10 bases between. The germline CDR1 and CDR2 sequences are SGHVS and FQNEAQ. The DNA read from the CDR3 is TGTGCCAGCAGCTTGGGGGGGCCGGATACG. Translated: CASSLGGPDT. The whole CDR3 protein is CASSLGGPDTQYF.

CDR3 in amino acids: CASSLDRYGYTF. The sequenced part of the CDR3 DNA is TGTGCCAGCAGCTTGGACAGATATGGC. The rearrangement links TRBV5-4 to TRBJ1-2; D gene uncertain. Read coverage stops 3 residues before the CDR3 terminus; the germline J gene supplies the remainder. Germline V gene data show CDR1 as SGHNT and CDR2 as YYREEE (reference sequence). This CDR3 has 12 residues. Deletions cut 0 bases from V and 5 bases from J, with 5 bases between. Full variable domain (remainder filled in from reference TRBV5-4 and TRBJ1-2): ETGVTQSPTHLIKTRGQQVTLRCSSQSGHNTVSWYQQALGQGPQFIFQYYREEENGRGNFPPRFSGLQFPNYSSELNVNALELDDSALYLCASSLDRYGYTFGSGTRLTVV.

As for this clone: The read comes to an end 3 residues before the CDR3 does, leaving the germline J gene to fill in the end. This sequence joins TRBV29-1 and TRBJ2-1, with TRBD2 matching 7 bases. CDR3 length: 16 residues. V lost 6 bases and J lost 1; bases outside the gene matches: 12. The germline gives CDR1 SQVTM, CDR2 ANQGSEA. The CDR3: CSVVRGSPVSYNEQFF. The sequenced part of the CDR3 DNA is TGCAGCGTCGTGCGGGGGAGTCCCGTTTCCTACAATGAG.

Points on this clone: The CDR3 is cut off 3 residues early in the read; its end comes from the germline J gene. The V call is TRBV18, the J call TRBJ1-6, with TRBD1 as a possible D gene (6 bases). This CDR3 is built from 15 residues. Germline lookup yields CDR1 KGHSH and CDR2 LQKENI. V was shortened by 2 bases and J by 5 bases, with 10 bases between the two germline ends. The DNA read from the CDR3 is TGTGCCAGCTCACCATCGGGGGGCGATAATTCACCC. Protein: CASSPSGGDNSP. The full CDR3 protein reads CASSPSGGDNSPLHF. Full variable domain (rest looked up from reference TRBV18 and TRBJ1-6): NAGVMQNPRHLVRRRGQEARLRCSPMKGHSHVYWYRQLPEEGLKFMVYLQKENIIDESGMPKERFSAEFPKEGPSILRIQQVVRGDSAAYFCASSPSGGDNSPLHFGNGTRLTVT.

CDR3 sequence: CASSFQGREQFF. CDR3 DNA (partial): TGTGCCAGCAGCTTCCAGGGTCGTGAG. The V and J genes are TRBV5-6 and TRBJ2-1, with a possible D match to TRBD1 (5 bases). The DNA ends 3 residues before the CDR3 does, and the rest of the CDR3 is filled in from the germline J gene. The V end was cut by 2 bases, the J end by 9 bases, with 9 bases between. There are 12 residues in the CDR3. Per the germline V gene, CDR1 is SGHDT and CDR2 is YYEEEE.

A word on this clone: The read terminates 3 residues ahead of where the CDR3 ends, so the germline J gene completes it. The genes are TRBV2 and TRBJ2-7, with D unresolved. The CDR3 has 12 residues. V was cut by 1 base and J by 3 bases, with 4 bases left in between. Germline assignment: CDR1 SNHLY and CDR2 FYNNEI. The covered CDR3 bases are TGTGCCAGCAGTGAAGTCGGCTACGAG. It is translated as CASSEVGYE. The entire CDR3 reads CASSEVGYEQYF. Variable domain in full (rest from reference TRBV2 and TRBJ2-7): EPEVTQTPSHQVTQMGQEVILRCVPISNHLYFYWYRQILGQKVEFLVSFYNNEISEKSEIFDDQFSVERPDGSNFTLKIRSTKLEDSAMYFCASSEVGYEQYFGPGTRLTVT.

Details on this clone: The read terminates 3 residues before the CDR3 end, so the remaining end is supplied by the germline J gene. This chain joins TRBV6-2 or TRBV6-3 and TRBJ2-3; 7 bases fit TRBD2. Germline assignment: CDR1 MNHEY and CDR2 SVGEGT. The CDR3 runs to 13 residues. V lost 6 bases and J lost 4; bases outside the gene matches: 4. The CDR3 DNA, read in part, is TGTGCCAGCAGGCGAGCGGGGTCAGATACG. Amino acids: CASRRAGSDT. The CDR3, in full, reads CASRRAGSDTQYF.

In the case of this clone: The CDR3 end is not reached by the read, which stops 3 residues before it; the germline J gene fills it in. V is TRBV2 and J is TRBJ1-1; 9 bases align to TRBD1. With V trimmed by 4 bases and J by 2 bases, 8 bases remained unmatched. CDR1 is SNHLY and CDR2 is FYNNEI in the germline V gene. The CDR3 sequence is 16 residues long. CDR3 sequence: CASSAQGARSNTEAFF. The DNA read from the CDR3 is TGTGCCAGCAGTGCACAGGGGGCCAGGAGCAACACTGAA.

Note on this clone: The read comes to an end 3 residues before the CDR3 does, leaving the germline J gene to fill in the end. The chain combines TRBV7-9 with TRBJ1-1; D not resolved. Germline CDR1 and CDR2: SEHNR and FQNEAQ (reference sequence). The CDR3 has 14 residues. The CDR3 reads CASSPLAAQETAFF. Incomplete CDR3 DNA: TGTGCCAGCAGCCCTCTAGCGGCCCAAGAGACA.

As for this clone: The read gets to within 3 residues of the CDR3 end, and the germline J gene fills in the rest. The V call is TRBV20-1, the J call TRBJ2-3; 9 bases match TRBD2. Germline V gene lookup returns CDR1 DFQATT and CDR2 SNEGSKA (reference sequence). With V trimmed by 6 bases and J by 2 bases, 3 bases remained unmatched. The CDR3 contains 13 residues. The CDR3 protein is CSAPSGATDTQYF. The sequenced part of the CDR3 DNA is TGCAGTGCACCTAGCGGGGCCACAGATACG.

Turning to this clone: The read comes to an end 3 residues before the CDR3 does, leaving the germline J gene to fill in the end. The chain links TRBV29-1 to TRBJ1-3, with D perhaps matching TRBD1 (6 bases). V was shortened by 4 bases and J by 2 bases, with 12 bases between the two germline ends. The CDR3 is made up of 14 amino acids. Germline CDR1 SQVTM, CDR2 ANQGSEA. CDR3 sequence reads: CSVVQGTPGNTIYF. The CDR3 DNA, read in part, is TGCAGCGTTGTTCAGGGGACGCCTGGAAACACC.

Notes on this clone: The CDR3 extends 3 residues past the end of the read, so its final part is completed from the germline J gene. This chain joins TRBV10-2 and TRBJ1-5, with no clear D. Germline values: CDR1 WSHSY, CDR2 SAAADI. This CDR3 is 14 amino acids long. V was trimmed by 3 bases and J by 1 base, leaving 7 bases between them. CDR3 residues: CASSDRWSNQPQHF. The sequenced CDR3 bases are TGCGCCAGCAGTGACAGGTGGAGCAATCAGCCC.